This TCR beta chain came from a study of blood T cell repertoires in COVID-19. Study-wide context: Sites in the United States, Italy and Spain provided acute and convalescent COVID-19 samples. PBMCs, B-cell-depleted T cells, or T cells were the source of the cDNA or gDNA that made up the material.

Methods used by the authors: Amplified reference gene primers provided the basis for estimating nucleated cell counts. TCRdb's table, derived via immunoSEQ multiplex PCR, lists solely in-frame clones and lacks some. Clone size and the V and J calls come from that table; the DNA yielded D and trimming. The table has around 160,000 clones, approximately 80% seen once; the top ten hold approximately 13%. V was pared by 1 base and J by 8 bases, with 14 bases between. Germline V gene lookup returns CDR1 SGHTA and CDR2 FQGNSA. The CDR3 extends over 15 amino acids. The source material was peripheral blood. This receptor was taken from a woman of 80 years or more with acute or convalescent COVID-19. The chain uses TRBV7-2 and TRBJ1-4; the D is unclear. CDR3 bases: TGTGCCAGCAGCTTAGACGGACTGTGGGCGGAAAAACTGTTTTTT. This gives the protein CASSLDGLWAEKLFF.